This T cell receptor beta chain was recovered during a study of human T cells and chemical hapten exposure. Attachment of unique molecular identifiers to individual cDNA molecules was performed in the library. Each CDR3 protein is one row after TCRdb ran MiXCR on the RACE reads. Of around 65,000 distinct CDR3 sequences in the sample, 5.5% to 7.5% were seen once. The CDR3 runs to 11 residues. Per germline, CDR1 DFQATT and CDR2 SNEGSKA (reference sequence). In the case of this clonotype: A much bigger clone sits one base away, suggesting this may be a read error.

Stated time point: healthy volunteer bleed at 6 weeks. Total RNA was extracted from unfractionated whole blood. This receptor was taken from a female donor in good health. Some clones in this sample may be carry-over from other donors' samples. The material sequenced was whole blood. This chain uses TRBV20-1 with TRBJ2-7; D is perhaps TRBD1 (7 bases). CDR3 amino acids: CSAGGGYKQYF. The CDR3 DNA follows: TGCAGTGCTGGAGGGGGCTACAAGCAGTACTTC.